The present TCR beta chain was sequenced within a study of response to subunit inactivated influenza vaccine. The study, taken as a whole, reports: T cells newly recruited by each seasonal influenza vaccination are few, the authors suggested.

TCRdb re-called the RT-PCR reads through MiXCR, storing one row per CDR3 protein. The profile shows 600,000 to 850,000 distinct CDR3 sequences, around 13% of them singletons. Details on this clonotype: Its matching antigen is unknown.

Germline assignment: CDR1 SGHDN and CDR2 FVKESK. Trimming took 4 bases from V and 13 from J, leaving 14 bases between them. This CDR3 has 12 residues. Sequencing used PBMCs from blood, obtained less than 15 days before vaccination. The clonotype was recovered from a man aged 45-65 years who received an inactivated influenza vaccine. The rearrangement joins TRBV14 to TRBJ2-1, with a possible D match to TRBD2 (5 bases). In nucleotides, the CDR3 is TGTGCCAGCAGCCGGGGAGATAGAGGACAGTTCTTC. This encodes CASSRGDRGQFF. Full variable domain (outside the CDR3, taken from reference TRBV14 and TRBJ2-1): EAGVTQFPSHSVIEKGQTVTLRCDPISGHDNLYWYRRVMGKEIKFLLHFVKESKQDESGMPNNRFLAERTGGTYSTLKVQPAELEDSGVYFCASSRGDRGQFFGPGTRLTVL.